These 30 T cell receptor beta chains were sequenced from one sample in a study of patients and donors after allogeneic stem cell transplantation. One entry per CDR3 protein, called by TCRdb with MiXCR from the RT-PCR reads. The table records a few hundred thousand distinct CDR3 sequences, around two fifths of them present only once. The sequenced sample was blood, either unsorted or a sorted T cell fraction (not recorded which). These receptors were obtained from a human donor who was either an allogeneic HSCT recipient or a stem cell or donor lymphocyte infusion donor (not recorded which). It is not recorded whose cells these are; they may come from a transplant donor.

This clonotype was counted a few times. The rearrangement links TRBV5-5 to TRBJ1-3; D is unresolved. This CDR3 spans 17 amino acids. CDR1 and CDR2 from the germline V gene are SGHKS and YYEKEE (reference sequence). Trimming removed 0 bases at V and 0 bases at J, with 13 bases between. The CDR3 loop is CASSLVALLSSGNTIYF. The CDR3 DNA follows: TGTGCCAGCAGCTTGGTCGCGCTCCTGAGCTCTGGAAACACCATATATTTT.

The CDR3 reads CASSIGGNQPQHF. As DNA, the CDR3 is TGTGCCAGCAGCATTGGAGGCAATCAGCCCCAGCATTTT. The chain links TRBV5-6 to TRBJ1-5; D gene ambiguous. The germline gives CDR1 SGHDT, CDR2 YYEEEE. Between the trimmed V and J ends, which lost 4 bases and 2 bases, there was a span of 7 bases. This CDR3 spans 13 amino acids.

This clonotype was seen a few times. The CDR3 here is CASSRPGQAQETQYF. DNA for the CDR3: TGCGCCAGCAGTCGACCGGGACAGGCACAAGAGACCCAGTACTTC. The chain combines TRBV4-1 with TRBJ2-5, with 8 bases matching TRBD1. V trimming: 6 bases; J trimming: 2 bases; junction bases outside the gene matches: 8. The CDR3 is made up of 15 amino acids. In germline, CDR1 is MGHRA, CDR2 YSYEKL.

CDR3 residues: CASSLEYGTGSYEQYF. The CDR3 nucleotides read TGTGCCAGCAGCTTAGAATACGGGACAGGATCCTACGAGCAGTACTTC. The chain recombines TRBV7-6 with TRBJ2-7, with 8 positions matching TRBD1. This CDR3 has 16 amino acids. CDR1 SGHVS and CDR2 FNYEAQ come from the germline V gene. V dropped 1 base and J dropped 1; count of bases not matched to a gene: 6. The full variable domain, completed using reference TRBV7-6 and TRBJ2-7, is GAGVSQSPRYKVTKRGQDVALRCDPISGHVSLYWYRQALGQGPEFLTYFNYEAQQDKSGLPNDRFSAERPEGSISTLTIQRTEQRDSAMYRCASSLEYGTGSYEQYFGPGTRLTVT.

This clonotype was counted only a few times. The rearrangement uses TRBV29-1 and TRBJ2-7; D uncertain. This CDR3 comprises 13 residues. The germline gives CDR1 SQVTM, CDR2 ANQGSEA. V was shortened by 4 bases and J by 3 bases, with 13 bases between the two germline ends. In DNA, the CDR3 is TGCAGCGTTGTGTCAGGCGGACGCTACGAGCAGTACTTC. This encodes CSVVSGGRYEQYF.

This clonotype was found a few times. V is TRBV25-1 and J is TRBJ1-1; 8 nucleotides align to TRBD1. The CDR3 has 15 residues. J lost 5 bases, V lost 5 bases, and 10 bases had no gene match. Looked up from germline, CDR1 is MGHDK and CDR2 is SYGVNS. DNA of the CDR3: TGTGCCAGCAGTACCCAAGACAGGGGATATACTGAAGCTTTCTTT. This codes for CASSTQDRGYTEAFF.

This clonotype was picked up a small number of times. This chain links TRBV12-3 or TRBV12-4 with TRBJ1-5; no clear D. This CDR3 has 12 amino acids. V was cut by 6 bases and J by 6 bases, with 9 bases left in between. The chain's CDR3 is CASRNRIQPQHF. In DNA, the CDR3 is TGTGCCAGCAGGAACAGAATTCAGCCCCAGCATTTT.

This clonotype was detected only once. V usage is TRBV7-8 and J usage is TRBJ1-5; D is undetermined. V lost 2 bases, J lost 2 bases, and 13 bases lay in between. This CDR3 contains 16 residues. Germline V CDR1 and CDR2: SGHVS, FQNEAQ. In DNA form, the CDR3 reads TGTGCCAGCAGCTTATGGGCAGGAAGGGGCAATCAGCCCCAGCATTTT. Translated: CASSLWAGRGNQPQHF.

This clonotype was observed a handful of times. The CDR3 DNA is TGTGCCAGCAGCGCACCGGGACGGCAGAGGAACACTGAAGCTTTCTTT. Translation gives CASSAPGRQRNTEAFF. This chain joins TRBV5-5 and TRBJ1-1, with D perhaps TRBD1 (5 bases). CDR1 SGHKS and CDR2 YYEKEE come from the germline V gene (reference sequence). The V gene lost 4 bases and the J gene lost 1 base, with 17 bases spanning the gap. This CDR3 has 16 residues.

This chain links TRBV23-1 with TRBJ2-1, with 8 nucleotides matching TRBD1. TRBV23-1 is given ORF status, its function remaining uncertain. The CDR3 consists of 16 residues. The J segment lost 2 bases and the V segment lost 4 bases, leaving 7 bases of the junction unmatched. For the CDR3, the DNA is TGCGCCAGCAGTCTGAACAGACAGGGGCCCTACAATGAGCAGTTCTTC. Translated, it gives CASSLNRQGPYNEQFF.

This clonotype was recorded once. The chain combines TRBV11-2 with TRBJ2-3, with D tentatively TRBD1 (6 bases). The germline CDR1 and CDR2 sequences are SGHAT and FQNNGV. Trimming removed 6 bases from V and 6 bases from J, with 10 bases in between. CDR3 size: 12 residues. CDR3 sequence: CASRPTGDTQYF. The CDR3 region has the DNA TGTGCCAGCAGACCAACAGGGGATACGCAGTATTTT.

The rearrangement links TRBV5-4 to TRBJ2-1; D is uncertain. The CDR3 extends over 15 amino acids. V dropped 4 bases and J dropped 0 bases, with 11 bases sitting between them. Germline V gene data show CDR1 as SGHNT and CDR2 as YYREEE (reference sequence). Written as DNA, the CDR3 is TGTGCCAGCAGCAGAGTGGGAAGCTCCTACAATGAGCAGTTCTTC. Its protein is CASSRVGSSYNEQFF.

The chain couples TRBV20-1 to TRBJ2-7, with 7 positions matching TRBD2. V shed 6 bases, J shed 6 bases, and the junction held 20 bases outside the gene matches. Germline CDR1 is DFQATT and CDR2 is SNEGSKA (reference sequence). This CDR3 has 16 amino acids. In DNA, the CDR3 is TGCAGTGCCACTAGCGCACCCCGACAGTCGCGGGGCGAGCAGTACTTC. Amino acid sequence: CSATSAPRQSRGEQYF.

The genes are TRBV20-1 and TRBJ1-1; no definite D call. This CDR3 contains 16 residues. The ends were cut back, 0 bases at V and 1 base at J, with 15 bases in the middle. Germline CDR1 and CDR2: DFQATT and SNEGSKA (reference sequence). In DNA form, the CDR3 reads TGCAGTGCTAGAGATCTCGGGGTAGGGAAGAACACTGAAGCTTTCTTT. Protein sequence: CSARDLGVGKNTEAFF.

This rearrangement joins TRBV18 to TRBJ1-6; 8 nucleotides line up with TRBD1. This CDR3 has 16 residues. The ends lost 5 bases at V and 6 bases at J; junction bases unmatched: 9. Germline assignment: CDR1 KGHSH and CDR2 LQKENI. CDR3 coding DNA: TGTGCCAGCTCAGCGGTTCAGGGGGCTCGTAATTCACCCCTCCACTTT. Amino acids: CASSAVQGARNSPLHF.

DNA for the CDR3: TGTGCCAGCAGTTACGAGGCAGGGGGCGTCAACACTGAAGCTTTCTTT. Protein product: CASSYEAGGVNTEAFF. This chain uses TRBV6-2 or TRBV6-3 with TRBJ1-1; 8 nucleotides agree with TRBD1. Germline V gene data show CDR1 as MNHEY and CDR2 as SVGEGT. The trim removed 2 bases at V and 2 bases at J, leaving 7 bases unmatched. CDR3 size: 16 residues.

In its sample, this clonotype was seen a few times. V usage is TRBV7-9 and J usage is TRBJ1-2, with D maybe TRBD1 (6 bases). Germline assignment: CDR1 SEHNR and CDR2 FQNEAQ (reference sequence). V dropped 5 bases and J dropped 0 bases, with 16 bases sitting between them. The CDR3 sequence is 16 residues long. The CDR3: CASSPFVTGANYGYTF. The CDR3 DNA is TGTGCCAGCAGCCCTTTTGTGACAGGAGCTAACTATGGCTACACCTTC.

This clonotype was counted a few times. The chain couples TRBV9 to TRBJ1-3; D ambiguous. In germline, CDR1 is SGDLS, CDR2 YYNGEE. The CDR3 length is 11 residues. V was clipped by 3 bases and J by 6 bases, with 4 bases between them. CDR3 DNA: TGTGCCAGCAGCGGCGAAAACACCATATATTTT. It specifies CASSGENTIYF.

This chain connects TRBV27 to TRBJ2-5, with D perhaps TRBD1 (6 bases). The CDR3 runs 15 residues. The germline V and J ends were trimmed by 5 bases and 3 bases, with 16 bases remaining between them. The germline V gene has CDR1 MNHEY and CDR2 SMNVEV (reference sequence). CDR3 loop: CASSATGFGEETQYF. DNA of the CDR3: TGTGCCAGCAGTGCTACAGGGTTTGGTGAAGAGACCCAGTACTTC.

The gene calls are TRBV18 and TRBJ2-5, with TRBD1 identical over 9 bases. The germline V gene has CDR1 KGHSH and CDR2 LQKENI. V was pared by 6 bases and J by 1 base, with 9 bases of the junction left unmatched. This CDR3 has 16 amino acids. The CDR3 DNA sequence: TGTGCCAGCTCTCTCCGGGACAGGGCCTCCCAAGAGACCCAGTACTTC. Encoded protein: CASSLRDRASQETQYF. The full variable domain, with the rest looked up from reference TRBV18 and TRBJ2-5, is NAGVMQNPRHLVRRRGQEARLRCSPMKGHSHVYWYRQLPEEGLKFMVYLQKENIIDESGMPKERFSAEFPKEGPSILRIQQVVRGDSAAYFCASSLRDRASQETQYFGPGTRLLVL.

This clonotype was detected only a few times. The CDR3 loop reads CASETGGYDTGELFF. The CDR3 bases are TGTGCCAGCGAGACAGGGGGCTACGACACCGGGGAGCTGTTTTTT. This chain joins TRBV28 and TRBJ2-2, with TRBD1 matching over 10 bases. Losses at the gene ends were 8 bases for V and 3 bases for J; bases not matched to a gene: 6. In germline, CDR1 is MDHEN, CDR2 SYDVKM. The CDR3 is 15 residues long.

V and J are TRBV28 and TRBJ2-3; 7 positions match TRBD1. Germline CDR1 and CDR2: MDHEN and SYDVKM. V shed 6 bases, J shed 10 bases, and the junction held 16 bases outside the gene matches. The CDR3 sequence is 15 residues long. The CDR3 protein is CASSPDRVRAAAQYF. DNA for the CDR3: TGTGCCAGCAGCCCCGACAGGGTTAGGGCAGCGGCGCAGTATTTT.

This clonotype was counted a few times. V usage is TRBV7-3 and J usage is TRBJ1-1, with D perhaps TRBD1 (5 bases). Germline values: CDR1 SGHTA, CDR2 FQGTGA. The CDR3 is 13 amino acids. Between the trimmed V and J ends, which lost 4 bases and 2 bases, there was a span of 8 bases. CDR3 residues: CASSSDRNTEAFF. As DNA, the CDR3 is TGTGCCAGCAGCTCCGACAGAAACACTGAAGCTTTCTTT.

This chain uses TRBV9 with TRBJ1-1; no clear D. Trimming stripped 0 bases from V and 2 bases from J, with 8 bases between. Germline lookup yields CDR1 SGDLS and CDR2 YYNGEE. The CDR3 has 14 residues. For the CDR3, the DNA is TGTGCCAGCAGCGTAGCTACGGTCAACACTGAAGCTTTCTTT. The encoded protein is CASSVATVNTEAFF. Supplemented by reference TRBV9 and TRBJ1-1, the full variable domain reads DSGVTQTPKHLITATGQRVTLRCSPRSGDLSVYWYQQSLDQGLQFLIQYYNGEERAKGNILERFSAQQFPDLHSELNLSSLELGDSALYFCASSVATVNTEAFFGQGTRLTVV.

This clonotype was observed a few times. The chain links TRBV12-3 or TRBV12-4 to TRBJ1-1; D perhaps matches TRBD1 (5 bases). With 3 bases removed from V and 4 bases from J, the gap between germline ends came to 12 bases. The CDR3 has 14 amino acids. CDR3 loop: CASSLGSGSTEAFF. Here the CDR3 DNA reads TGTGCCAGCAGTTTGGGTTCAGGGAGCACTGAAGCTTTCTTT.

This clonotype came up a few times. This chain uses TRBV10-3 with TRBJ1-1; 9 bases line up with TRBD1. The CDR3 contains 13 residues. The germline V gene encodes CDR1 ENHRY and CDR2 SYGVKD. The junction had 5 bases not matched to a gene; V was cut back by 5 bases and J by 7 bases. CDR3 nucleotide sequence: TGTGCCATCAGTACACAGGGGGCGCGTGAAGCTTTCTTT. Translated: CAISTQGAREAFF.

This clonotype was detected only a few times. V is TRBV5-1 and J is TRBJ2-3, with 7 bases aligning to TRBD1. CDR3 length: 14 residues. Per the germline V gene, CDR1 is SGHRS and CDR2 is YFSETQ. V shed 5 bases, J shed 4 bases, and the junction held 7 bases outside the gene matches. In DNA form, the CDR3 reads TGCGCCAGCAGACATAGACAGGGACCAGATACGCAGTATTTT. It translates to CASRHRQGPDTQYF.

The chain recombines TRBV5-1 with TRBJ1-4; D possibly corresponds to TRBD1 (6 bases). The CDR3 has 14 amino acids. Trimming removed 4 bases from V and 5 bases from J, with 12 bases in between. Germline V gives CDR1 SGHRS, CDR2 YFSETQ. The CDR3 coding sequence is TGCGCCAGCAGCGAACAGGGCTACAATGAAAAACTGTTTTTT. This gives the protein CASSEQGYNEKLFF. Complete variable domain (other parts from reference TRBV5-1 and TRBJ1-4): KAGVTQTPRYLIKTRGQQVTLSCSPISGHRSVSWYQQTPGQGLQFLFEYFSETQRNKGNFPGRFSGRQFSNSRSEMNVSTLELGDSALYLCASSEQGYNEKLFFGSGTQLSVL.

The chain recombines TRBV20-1 with TRBJ1-1; 7 bases are shared with TRBD1. The CDR3 consists of 13 residues. The J segment lost 3 bases and the V segment lost 5 bases, leaving 6 bases of the junction unmatched. CDR1 DFQATT and CDR2 SNEGSKA come from the germline V gene (reference sequence). CDR3 coding DNA: TGCAGTGCTCCCCGGACAGGTTACACTGAAGCTTTCTTT. Its protein product is CSAPRTGYTEAFF.

The V call is TRBV20-1, the J call TRBJ1-1; D is uncertain. This CDR3 spans 14 amino acids. Germline V gene lookup returns CDR1 DFQATT and CDR2 SNEGSKA (reference sequence). V dropped 0 bases and J dropped 4 bases, with 12 bases sitting between them. The DNA for the CDR3 is TGCAGTGCTAGAGAATTCAATGGGCGCACTGAAGCTTTCTTT. It encodes CSAREFNGRTEAFF.